One and the same sample provided the 9 T cell receptor beta chains below, sequenced in a study of CD8 T cells in Susac syndrome. Random-hexamer reverse transcription was applied to about 0.45 to 1 ug RNA. From the immunoSEQ multiplex PCR reads, TCRdb called clonotypes with MiXCR, one entry per CDR3 protein. The repertoire consists of about 190,000 distinct CDR3 sequences, with around 95% occurring once and the leading ten covering around 0.16%. The specimen sequenced was CD8+ T cells from PBMCs. Receptor source: a human donor with Susac syndrome.

The chain links TRBV5-4 to TRBJ2-3, with D possibly being TRBD2 (6 bases). The germline V and J ends were trimmed by 3 bases and 5 bases, with 13 bases remaining between them. The CDR3 totals 14 residues. The germline V gene has CDR1 SGHNT and CDR2 YYREEE (reference sequence). The CDR3 loop is CASSSLADQDTQYF. The CDR3, as DNA: TGTGCCAGCAGCTCATTAGCGGACCAAGATACGCAGTATTTT.

This clonotype was seen a single time. The chain combines TRBV7-9 with TRBJ1-1; D is unclear. In germline, CDR1 is SEHNR, CDR2 FQNEAQ (reference sequence). The V end was cut by 8 bases, the J end by 2 bases, with 6 bases between. The CDR3 has 11 residues. The CDR3 bases are TGTGCCAGCTTTATCAACACTGAAGCTTTCTTT. Protein sequence: CASFINTEAFF.

This chain uses TRBV30 with TRBJ1-6, with TRBD1 matching over 7 bases. There are 13 residues in the CDR3. Germline V gene lookup returns CDR1 GTSNPN and CDR2 SVGIG (reference sequence). The ends lost 5 bases at V and 7 bases at J; junction bases unmatched: 5. The CDR3 loop is CAWGRDRNSPLHF. The CDR3, as DNA: TGTGCCTGGGGCCGGGACAGAAATTCACCCCTCCACTTT.

The rearrangement joins TRBV30 to TRBJ2-7; a possible D gene is TRBD2 (6 bases). CDR1 and CDR2 from the germline V gene are GTSNPN and SVGIG (reference sequence). The ends were cut back, 5 bases at V and 6 bases at J, with 17 bases in the middle. There are 13 residues in the CDR3. DNA for the CDR3: TGTGCCTGGGGGACTGGGCAGGGACTCGAGCAGTACTTC. The encoded protein is CAWGTGQGLEQYF.

V and J are TRBV25-1 and TRBJ1-2; D gene uncertain. This CDR3 is 11 amino acids long. Germline CDR1 MGHDK, CDR2 SYGVNS. V shed 10 bases and J shed 3 bases, with 9 bases lying between them. The CDR3 DNA sequence: TGTGCCAAATCGGGCCACTATGGCTACACCTTC. It codes for CAKSGHYGYTF.

The chain couples TRBV20-1 to TRBJ2-2; 8 bases agree with TRBD2. Germline values: CDR1 DFQATT, CDR2 SNEGSKA (reference sequence). J lost 1 base, V lost 0 bases, and 1 base had no gene match. The CDR3 covers 15 residues. In DNA, the CDR3 is TGCAGTGCTAGAGATACTAGCGGGAACACCGGGGAGCTGTTTTTT. It specifies CSARDTSGNTGELFF.

The rearrangement links TRBV15 to TRBJ2-5; 9 bases map to TRBD2. V shed 1 base, J shed 5 bases, and the junction held 8 bases outside the gene matches. CDR1 and CDR2 from the germline V gene are LNHNV and YYDKDF (reference sequence). The CDR3 runs 16 residues. The CDR3 here is CATSRGPAGGAETQYF. The CDR3 DNA is TGTGCCACCAGCAGAGGGCCAGCGGGGGGCGCGGAGACCCAGTACTTC.

The chain combines TRBV12-3 or TRBV12-4 with TRBJ2-1; 9 bases map to TRBD1. V lost 6 bases to trimming and J lost 7 bases; unmatched junction nucleotides: 10. The CDR3 is 15 residues long. CDR3: CASSPGQGSRNEQFF. The DNA of the CDR3 is TGTGCCAGCAGCCCCGGACAGGGGTCACGGAATGAGCAGTTCTTC.

The V call is TRBV2, the J call TRBJ2-3, with D possibly being TRBD2 (5 bases). The CDR3 spans 13 residues. V was clipped by 8 bases and J by 2 bases, with 11 bases between them. Germline V gene sequence: CDR1 SNHLY, CDR2 FYNNEI. The CDR3 DNA follows: TGTGCCAGCGGAGGCCTGACCACAGATACGCAGTATTTT. Protein product: CASGGLTTDTQYF.